The TCR beta chain described here comes from a study of cytomegalovirus exposure and HLA in healthy donors. PCR was performed using 60 Vbeta and 13 Jbeta primers. Data came from immunoSEQ multiplex PCR; TCRdb stores just in-frame clones and leaves some out. The table includes 250,000 or so clones, over 65% detected once. This CDR3 has 16 amino acids. From germline, CDR1 is LGHNA and CDR2 YNFKEQ. The V and J ends lost 2 bases and 1 base respectively, with 12 bases between them. Concerning this clone: Its antigen is unknown.

Broader study findings: Some TCR beta chains (about 170 of them) were listed as cytomegalovirus-associated. As was reported, the classifier diagnosed cytomegalovirus status with high specificity and sensitivity. In an earlier analysis, productive rearrangement rates for most beta V segments clustered near 87% or 30%.

The J gene is TRBJ2-1, the V gene TRBV4-2; perhaps TRBD2 as D (6 bases). The specimen sequenced was PBMCs. This receptor was taken from a human donor in good health. The CDR3, as DNA: TGTGCCAGCAGCCAACAGGGCGGGAATTCCTACAATGAGCAGTTCTTC. Translated: CASSQQGGNSYNEQFF.